A selection of T cell receptor beta chains follows, all from one sample in a study of cytomegalovirus exposure and HLA in healthy donors. Method: immunoSEQ multiplex PCR; TCRdb's copy keeps in-frame clones and lacks some. The repertoire holds 75,000 to 90,000 clones, with roughly 80% as singletons. Source material: PBMCs. Receptors originate from a woman aged 40 to 50 in good health and CMV-seropositive. Each CDR3 is given with its conserved first and last residue. Fields, in order: D gene, V gene, J gene, clone size, CDR3 protein, CDR3 DNA. D genes are given only for firm matches. The size entry is marked missing in some rows and otherwise reads once, few, many or a size class.

TRBD1	TRBV28	TRBJ1-5	.	CASSLGQGGSNQPQHF	TGTGCCAGCAGTTTGGGACAGGGGGGGAGCAATCAGCCCCAGCATTTT
.	TRBV5-1	TRBJ1-1	.	CASSPQMNTEAFF	TGCGCCAGCAGCCCACAGATGAACACTGAAGCTTTCTTT
.	TRBV5-6	TRBJ2-7	.	CASSLSGYSYEQYF	TGTGCCAGCAGTTTATCAGGGTACTCCTACGAGCAGTACTTC
.	TRBV5-8	TRBJ2-2	few	CASSYRNTGELFF	TGTGCCAGCAGCTACAGGAACACCGGGGAGCTGTTTTTT
TRBD1	TRBV2	TRBJ1-4	.	CASRRQGASEKLFF	TGTGCCAGCAGAAGACAGGGGGCGAGCGAAAAACTGTTTTTT
.	TRBV6-1	TRBJ2-2	.	CASRLGAPPGELFF	TGTGCCAGCCGACTGGGAGCTCCTCCCGGGGAGCTGTTTTTT
TRBD1	TRBV27	TRBJ1-4	.	CASSQQGTSTNEKLFF	TGTGCCAGCAGTCAACAGGGGACGAGCACTAATGAAAAACTGTTTTTT
.	TRBV28	TRBJ1-5	.	CASSSSGDQPQHF	.
TRBD1	TRBV9	TRBJ1-1	once	CASSAGWGTGGSTEAFF	TGTGCCAGCAGCGCGGGGTGGGGGACAGGGGGTTCTACTGAAGCTTTCTTT
.	TRBV15	TRBJ1-5	.	CATSNSHQGGQPQHF	TGTGCCACCAGCAACTCCCACCAGGGTGGGCAGCCCCAGCATTTT
TRBD1	TRBV6-1	TRBJ1-4	.	CASSEAPGQGGEKLFF	TGTGCCAGCAGTGAAGCCCCGGGACAGGGTGGAGAAAAACTGTTTTTT
.	TRBV4-1	TRBJ1-5	.	CASSPSPGGNQPQHF	TGCGCCAGCAGCCCCTCTCCAGGGGGCAATCAGCCCCAGCATTTT
TRBD1	TRBV5-1	TRBJ1-2	few	CASSPSTGGYGYTF	TGCGCCAGCAGCCCCTCGACAGGGGGGTATGGCTACACCTTC
TRBD1	TRBV19	TRBJ2-2	.	CASSTGTGNTGELFF	TGTGCCAGTAGTACCGGGACAGGGAACACCGGGGAGCTGTTTTTT
.	TRBV28	TRBJ1-5	once	CASSLIGNQPQHF	TGTGCCAGCAGTTTAATCGGCAATCAGCCCCAGCATTTT
.	TRBV19	TRBJ2-7	.	CATGAVGASVEQYF	TGTGCCACCGGGGCTGTTGGGGCTAGCGTCGAGCAGTACTTC
TRBD1	TRBV5-1	TRBJ1-1	few	CASSLDRGNTEAFF	TGCGCCAGCAGCTTGGACAGGGGCAACACTGAAGCTTTCTTT
.	TRBV30	TRBJ1-2	few	CAWSVQQVNYGYTF	TGTGCCTGGAGTGTACAACAGGTCAACTATGGCTACACCTTC
.	TRBV18	TRBJ2-1	.	CASSPDLTQGGKFF	TGTGCCAGCTCACCAGACCTCACACAGGGTGGGAAGTTCTTC
TRBD2	TRBV12-5	TRBJ2-7	.	CASALKVAGAREQYF	TGTGCTAGTGCCCTGAAGGTAGCGGGGGCAAGAGAGCAGTACTTC
TRBD1	TRBV9	TRBJ2-2	.	CASIPRDSNTGELFF	TGTGCCAGCATCCCTAGGGACAGCAACACCGGGGAGCTGTTTTTT
TRBD1	TRBV11-2	TRBJ1-2	.	CASSAGQGGGYTF	TGTGCCAGCAGCGCCGGACAGGGAGGTGGCTACACCTTC
.	TRBV29-1	TRBJ2-7	.	CSVGTAYEQYF	TGCAGCGTTGGGACAGCCTACGAGCAGTACTTC
TRBD1	TRBV4-1	TRBJ1-2	.	CASSQGAGGPNGYTF	TGCGCCAGCAGCCAAGGGGCAGGGGGCCCGAATGGCTACACCTTC
TRBD2	TRBV5-6	TRBJ2-5	.	CASSFPASGGLGGQETQYF	TGTGCCAGCAGCTTTCCCGCCAGCGGGGGGCTGGGGGGCCAAGAGACCCAGTACTTC
.	TRBV19	TRBJ2-5	.	CASSIGDSPGETQYF	TGTGCCAGTAGTATTGGAGATTCTCCGGGGGAGACCCAGTACTTC
.	TRBV6-1	TRBJ2-2	.	CASSPQEGGPTF	TGTGCCAGCAGTCCCCAAGAAGGAGGCCCAACTTTT
.	TRBV4-2	TRBJ2-5	once	CASSHISRQERETQYF	TGTGCCAGCAGCCATATTTCTCGACAGGAGAGAGAGACCCAGTACTTC
.	TRBV5-4	TRBJ1-1	once	CASTPLGGGGVNTEAFF	TGTGCCAGCACGCCGTTGGGGGGAGGGGGGGTGAACACTGAAGCTTTCTTT
.	TRBV30	TRBJ1-1	few	CSGGRGYTEAFF	TGTTCTGGAGGGAGAGGTTACACTGAAGCTTTCTTT
.	TRBV6-1	TRBJ2-3	few	CASSEYLGGPPF	TGTGCCAGCAGTGAATACCTGGGCGGGCCTCCTTTT
TRBD1	TRBV6-5	TRBJ1-1	.	CASSKPGQPIF	TGTGCCAGCAGTAAACCGGGACAGCCGATTTTT
TRBD2	TRBV5-8	TRBJ2-1	.	CASSLGTSGNEQFF	TGTGCCAGCAGCTTGGGGACTAGCGGCAATGAGCAGTTCTTC
.	TRBV30	TRBJ2-7	few	CACRGDYEQYF	TGTGCCTGTAGGGGCGACTACGAGCAGTACTTC
.	TRBV6-6	TRBJ2-5	.	CASSASVPPGTGYF	TGTGCCAGCAGCGCTAGCGTCCCCCCAGGGACCGGGTACTTC
TRBD1	TRBV4-2	TRBJ2-1	.	CASSQRPGQGNDEQFF	TGTGCCAGCAGCCAGAGACCGGGACAGGGTAACGATGAGCAGTTCTTC
TRBD2	TRBV2	TRBJ2-2	.	CASRGLAGRTGELFF	TGTGCCAGCAGAGGACTAGCGGGGCGCACCGGGGAGCTGTTTTTT
TRBD1	TRBV7-6	TRBJ2-7	once	CASSLGTGREQYF	TGTGCCAGCAGCTTGGGGACAGGTCGAGAGCAGTACTTC
.	TRBV11-2	TRBJ1-1	.	CASSSAGQNTEAFF	TGTGCCAGCAGCTCAGCGGGACAGAACACTGAAGCTTTCTTT
TRBD1	TRBV30	TRBJ2-5	.	CAWGTGGETQYF	TGTGCCTGGGGGACAGGGGGAGAGACCCAGTACTTC
.	TRBV19	TRBJ2-1	.	CASSFLSGSSYNEQFF	TGTGCCAGTAGTTTTCTTAGCGGTAGCTCCTACAATGAGCAGTTCTTC
.	TRBV5-1	TRBJ2-5	.	CASSLEGYQETQYF	TGCGCCAGCAGCTTGGAGGGGTACCAAGAGACCCAGTACTTC
TRBD1	TRBV6-5	TRBJ2-2	.	CASSYRTGNTGELFF	TGTGCCAGCAGTTACAGGACAGGGAACACCGGGGAGCTGTTTTTT
.	TRBV28	TRBJ2-7	.	CASSHIYEQYF	TGTGCCAGCAGCCACATTTACGAGCAGTACTTC
TRBD1	TRBV5-6	TRBJ1-4	.	CASSPFVQGTNEKLFF	TGTGCCAGCAGCCCCTTCGTACAGGGGACTAATGAAAAACTGTTTTTT
.	TRBV9	TRBJ2-3	.	CASSVGAGNTDTQYF	TGTGCCAGCAGCGTAGGGGCAGGAAACACAGATACGCAGTATTTT
TRBD1	TRBV10-3	TRBJ1-1	.	CAIGGQSNTEAFF	TGTGCCATCGGGGGACAGTCGAACACTGAAGCTTTCTTT
TRBD1	TRBV6-5	TRBJ1-5	.	CASSRGQGNQPQHF	TGTGCCAGTTCTCGCGGACAGGGGAATCAGCCCCAGCATTTT
TRBD2	TRBV4-2	TRBJ2-1	.	CASSHPGLGDNEQFF	TGTGCCAGCAGCCATCCGGGACTAGGAGACAATGAGCAGTTCTTC